This TCR beta chain derives from a study of T cell changes during pregnancy in multiple sclerosis. Sequencing used immunoSEQ multiplex PCR; TCRdb keeps in-frame clones, though not all of them. Of tens of thousands of clones listed, roughly 90% were seen once; the top ten hold around 0.93%. The CDR3 is 14 amino acids. CDR1 is SGHRS, CDR2 YFSETQ, per germline. V gave up 0 bases and J gave up 4 bases, with 10 bases separating them. The chain uses TRBV5-1 and TRBJ2-5; D gene unclear. This receptor was taken from a female donor with multiple sclerosis, enrolled in a pregnancy study. The specimen was peripheral blood, collected before pregnancy. CDR3 in DNA: TGCGCCAGCAGCTTGGGATACAGACGAGAGACCCAGTACTTC. Translation: CASSLGYRRETQYF. Full variable domain (rest looked up from reference TRBV5-1 and TRBJ2-5): KAGVTQTPRYLIKTRGQQVTLSCSPISGHRSVSWYQQTPGQGLQFLFEYFSETQRNKGNFPGRFSGRQFSNSRSEMNVSTLELGDSALYLCASSLGYRRETQYFGPGTRLLVL.